Included here is one T cell receptor (beta chain) sequence, with context. Its antigen remains unknown. Sequencing followed a ViraFEST assay step that expanded antigen-specific CD4+ T cells with viral peptide pools. After less than 11 days in culture, the CD4+ T cells were isolated. The authors exchanged half the medium for IL-2 medium on days 3 and 7. Assay: immunoSEQ multiplex PCR; the TCRdb copy retains only in-frame clones and omits some. The table shows approximately 54,000 clones, with roughly 80% occurring only once. This sample was included in a study of vaccination effects on CD4 cells after COVID-19. The starting material was CD4+ T cells from PBMCs cultured with HCoV-229E spike peptides, obtained before COVID-19 vaccination. This receptor was obtained from a human donor who received a COVID-19 vaccine.

The CDR3 region has the DNA TGTGCCAGAAGCTTGGCCCCTGGTACCGGGGAGCTGTTTTTT. Translation: CARSLAPGTGELFF. This sequence joins TRBV5-3 and TRBJ2-2, with D hard to call. TRBV5-3 is recorded as an ORF, its role being uncertain. Trimming cost V 0 bases and J 5 bases, with 8 bases left between them. The CDR3 consists of 14 residues.